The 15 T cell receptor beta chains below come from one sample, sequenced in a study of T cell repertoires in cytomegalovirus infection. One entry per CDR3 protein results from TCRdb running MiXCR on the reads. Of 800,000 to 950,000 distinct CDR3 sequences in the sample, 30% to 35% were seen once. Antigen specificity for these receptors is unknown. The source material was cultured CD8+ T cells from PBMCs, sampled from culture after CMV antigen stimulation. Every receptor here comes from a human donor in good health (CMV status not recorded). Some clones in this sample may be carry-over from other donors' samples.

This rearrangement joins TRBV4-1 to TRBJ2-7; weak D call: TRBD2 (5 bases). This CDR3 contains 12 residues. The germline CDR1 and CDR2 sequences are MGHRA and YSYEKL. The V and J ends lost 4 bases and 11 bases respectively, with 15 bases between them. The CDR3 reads CASSLRALNKYV. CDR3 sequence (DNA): TGCGCCAGCAGCCTGAGGGCCCTCAACAAGTACGTC.

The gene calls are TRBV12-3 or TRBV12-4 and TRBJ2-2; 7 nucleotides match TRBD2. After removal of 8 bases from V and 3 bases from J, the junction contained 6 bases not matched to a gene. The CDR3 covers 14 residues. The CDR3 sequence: CASQREAHTGELFF. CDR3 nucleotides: TGTGCCAGCCAACGGGAGGCTCACACCGGGGAGCTGTTTTTT.

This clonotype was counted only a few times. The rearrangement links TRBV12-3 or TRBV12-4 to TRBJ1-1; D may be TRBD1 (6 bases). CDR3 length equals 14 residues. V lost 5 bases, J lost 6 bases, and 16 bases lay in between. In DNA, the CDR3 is TGTGCCAGCAGTCCTACAGGGATTCTGCCTGAAGCTTTCTTT. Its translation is CASSPTGILPEAFF.

The CDR3 DNA reads TGTGCCAGCAGTGAAAGAGTTAATGAAAAACTGTTTTTT. Its translation is CASSERVNEKLFF. The rearrangement uses TRBV2 and TRBJ1-4, with D uncertain. V shed 2 bases and J shed 4 bases, with 5 bases lying between them. CDR1 SNHLY and CDR2 FYNNEI come from the germline V gene. This CDR3 is 13 amino acids long.

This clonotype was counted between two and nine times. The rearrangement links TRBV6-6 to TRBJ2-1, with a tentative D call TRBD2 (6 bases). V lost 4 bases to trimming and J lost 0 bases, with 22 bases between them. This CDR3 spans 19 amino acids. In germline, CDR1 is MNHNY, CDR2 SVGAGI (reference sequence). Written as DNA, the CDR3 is TGTGCCAGCAGTTTCCCGCTCTTCAACCGGGACTTCTCCTACAATGAGCAGTTCTTC. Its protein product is CASSFPLFNRDFSYNEQFF.

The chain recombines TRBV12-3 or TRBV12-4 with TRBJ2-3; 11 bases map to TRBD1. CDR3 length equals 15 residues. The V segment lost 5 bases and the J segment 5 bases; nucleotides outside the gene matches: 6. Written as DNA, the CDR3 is TGTGCCAGCAGTCACGGACAGGGGGCGCGAGATACGCAGTATTTT. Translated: CASSHGQGARDTQYF.

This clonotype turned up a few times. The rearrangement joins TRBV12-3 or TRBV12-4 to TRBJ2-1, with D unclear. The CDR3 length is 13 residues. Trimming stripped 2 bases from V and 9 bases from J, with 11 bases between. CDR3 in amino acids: CASSLHPRGEQFF. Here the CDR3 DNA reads TGTGCCAGCAGTTTACACCCCCGAGGTGAGCAGTTCTTC.

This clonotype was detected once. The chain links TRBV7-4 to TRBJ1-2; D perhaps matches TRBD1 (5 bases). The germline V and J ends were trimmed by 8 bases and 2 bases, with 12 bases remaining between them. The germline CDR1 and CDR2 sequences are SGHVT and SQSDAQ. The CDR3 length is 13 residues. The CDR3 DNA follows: TGTGCCAGCTTCGGGGGGGAGAACTATGGCTACACCTTC. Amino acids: CASFGGENYGYTF.

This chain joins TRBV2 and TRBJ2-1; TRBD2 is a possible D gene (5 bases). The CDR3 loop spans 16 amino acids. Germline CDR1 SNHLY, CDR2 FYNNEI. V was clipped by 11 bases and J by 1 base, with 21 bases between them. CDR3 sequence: CALPLRAGASYNEQFF. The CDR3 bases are TGTGCCCTACCATTGCGGGCCGGAGCATCCTACAATGAGCAGTTCTTC.

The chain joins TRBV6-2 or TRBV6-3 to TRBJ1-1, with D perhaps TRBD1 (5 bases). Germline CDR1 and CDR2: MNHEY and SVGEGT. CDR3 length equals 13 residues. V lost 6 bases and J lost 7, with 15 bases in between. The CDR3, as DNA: TGTGCCAGCAGCCCCGGGGCGCCCCTTGAAGCTTTCTTT. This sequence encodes CASSPGAPLEAFF.

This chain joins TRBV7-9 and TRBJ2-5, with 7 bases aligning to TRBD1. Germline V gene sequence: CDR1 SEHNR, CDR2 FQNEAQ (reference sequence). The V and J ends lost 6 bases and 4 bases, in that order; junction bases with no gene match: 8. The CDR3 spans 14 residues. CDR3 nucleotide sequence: TGTGCCAGCAGGGCCGGGACAGTGAGAGAGACCCAGTACTTC. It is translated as CASRAGTVRETQYF.

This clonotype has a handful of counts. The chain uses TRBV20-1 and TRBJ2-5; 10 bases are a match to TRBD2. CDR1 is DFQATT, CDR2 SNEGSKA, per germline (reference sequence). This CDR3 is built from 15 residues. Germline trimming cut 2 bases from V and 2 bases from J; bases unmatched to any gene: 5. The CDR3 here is CSARSGLADQETQYF. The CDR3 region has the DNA TGCAGTGCTAGATCAGGACTAGCGGATCAAGAGACCCAGTACTTC.

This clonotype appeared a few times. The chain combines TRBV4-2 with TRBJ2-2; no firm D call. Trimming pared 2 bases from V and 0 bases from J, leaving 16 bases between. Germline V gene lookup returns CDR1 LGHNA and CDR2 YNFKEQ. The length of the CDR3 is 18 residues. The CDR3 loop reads CASSQPLGRTPNTGELFF. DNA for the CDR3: TGTGCCAGCAGCCAACCCTTGGGAAGGACCCCGAACACCGGGGAGCTGTTTTTT.

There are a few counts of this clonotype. The CDR3: CASSPGQGVSEQYV. In nucleotides, the CDR3 is TGTGCCAGCTCCCCAGGACAGGGGGTCTCCGAGCAGTACGTC. This sequence joins TRBV11-2 and TRBJ2-7; TRBD1 matches 10 bases. V gave up 8 bases and J gave up 6 bases; unmatched junction bases: 10. The length of the CDR3 is 14 residues. CDR1 is SGHAT, CDR2 FQNNGV, per germline.

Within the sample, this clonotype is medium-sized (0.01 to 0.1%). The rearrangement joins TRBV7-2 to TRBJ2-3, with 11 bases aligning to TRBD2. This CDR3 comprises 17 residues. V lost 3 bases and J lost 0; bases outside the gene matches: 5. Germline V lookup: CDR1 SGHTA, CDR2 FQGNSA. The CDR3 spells CASSLVSGGASTDTQYF. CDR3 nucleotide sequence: TGTGCCAGCAGCTTGGTTAGCGGGGGGGCTAGCACAGATACGCAGTATTTT.